This T cell receptor beta chain emerged from a study of tumor and adjacent non-tumor tissue in lung cancer. CDR3 length: 18 amino acids. A modified ARM-PCR protocol with three rounds of nested PCR amplified TCRbeta. TCRdb ran MiXCR on the multiplex PCR reads and lists one entry per CDR3 protein. The repertoire consists of 71,000 or so distinct CDR3 sequences, with roughly 80% occurring once and the leading ten covering about 14%. Findings and caveats of the study: TCR diversity was significantly greater in tumor than normal lung tissue. Normal lung showed higher cumulative top 100 clone frequency than tumor.

The template was RNA from unsorted bulk tissue. Donors were chemotherapy-naive, newly diagnosed lung cancer surgical patients in China, August–November 2014. About this clonotype itself: Antigen unknown.

The V call is TRBV1, the J call TRBJ1-5. TRBV1 is a pseudogene locus. This sequence originates from a woman aged 45-65 years with non-small cell lung cancer. The material sequenced was lung tumor tissue. Written as DNA, the CDR3 is TGCACCAGCAGCTCACAGCCAGGACAGCCCCCCGCGGTTCAGCCCCAGCATTTT. Translated: CTSSSQPGQPPAVQPQHF.